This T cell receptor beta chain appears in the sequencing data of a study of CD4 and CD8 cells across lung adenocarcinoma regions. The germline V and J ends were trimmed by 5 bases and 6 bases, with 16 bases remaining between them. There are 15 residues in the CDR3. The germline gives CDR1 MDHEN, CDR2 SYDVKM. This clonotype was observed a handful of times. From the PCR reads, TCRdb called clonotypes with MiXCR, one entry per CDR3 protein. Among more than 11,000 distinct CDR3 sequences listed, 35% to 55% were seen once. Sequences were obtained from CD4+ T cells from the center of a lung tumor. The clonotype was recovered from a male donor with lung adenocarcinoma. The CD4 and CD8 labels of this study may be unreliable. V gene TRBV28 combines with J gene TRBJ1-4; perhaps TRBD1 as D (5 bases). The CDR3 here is CASSTPGTGHEKLFF. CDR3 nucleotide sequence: TGTGCCAGCAGTACCCCCGGGACCGGCCATGAAAAACTGTTTTTT. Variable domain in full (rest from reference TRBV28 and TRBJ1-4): DVKVTQSSRYLVKRTGEKVFLECVQDMDHENMFWYRQDPGLGLRLIYFSYDVKMKEKGDIPEGYSVSREKKERFSLILESASTNQTSMYLCASSTPGTGHEKLFFGSGTQLSVL.